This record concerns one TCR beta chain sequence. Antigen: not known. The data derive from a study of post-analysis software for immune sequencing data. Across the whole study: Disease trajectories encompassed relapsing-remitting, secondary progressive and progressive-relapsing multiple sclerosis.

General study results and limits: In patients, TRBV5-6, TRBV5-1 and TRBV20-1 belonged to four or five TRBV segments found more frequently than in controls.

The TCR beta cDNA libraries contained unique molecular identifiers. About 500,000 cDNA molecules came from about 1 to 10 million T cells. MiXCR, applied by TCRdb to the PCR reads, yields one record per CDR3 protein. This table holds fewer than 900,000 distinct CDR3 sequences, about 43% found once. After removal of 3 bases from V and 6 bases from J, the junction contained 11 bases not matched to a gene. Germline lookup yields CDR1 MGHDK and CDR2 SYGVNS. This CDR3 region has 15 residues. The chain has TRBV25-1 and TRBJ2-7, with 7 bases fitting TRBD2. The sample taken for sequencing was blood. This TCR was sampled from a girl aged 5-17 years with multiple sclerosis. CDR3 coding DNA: TGTGCCAGCAGTGATCTCGCGGGAGTGGAGGGCGAGCAGTACTTC. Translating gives CASSDLAGVEGEQYF.